Reported below is one TCR beta chain. What this receptor recognizes is not known. Per-base qualities were not stored, and no clone one base away is much larger. Other nucleotide sequences in the sample specify the same CDR3. This sample is part of a study of cytomegalovirus exposure and HLA in healthy donors (dated by TCRdb to the late 2010s). Regarding the complete study: According to a later analysis, the 120 or so validation repertoires were produced on the same platform as the 666 repertoires of the first cohort. The study aimed to test whether cataloging public T cell receptors could reveal signatures of past pathogen exposure. Along with the approximately 700-subject first cohort, a separate validation cohort of 120 different subjects was used. The study combined high-throughput TCR immunosequencing, statistical association of individual TCRs with disease status, and machine learning to predict cytomegalovirus infection status.

The germline V gene specifies MNHEY as CDR1 and SVGAGI as CDR2. V gives up 6 bases and J gives up 4 bases, and the segment between their germline ends measures 10 bases. The CDR3 holds 13 amino acids from the cysteine to the phenylalanine. This entry keeps only the CDR3 DNA: 39 bases, framed from base 1. What the research found in general, with its limitations: Most TCR sequences were observed very rarely across donors, whereas some public TCRs were present in many individuals. In both the original and validation cohorts, the classifier was reported to diagnose cytomegalovirus status with high specificity and sensitivity. All 120 or so repertoires were used to score co-occurrence in the validation cohort in a later analysis, because that analysis had no HLA typing for the cohort. A total of 150 to 200 TCR beta chains were listed by the study as associated with cytomegalovirus. In vitro tests confirmed that a few of the cytomegalovirus-associated TCR beta chains recognize cytomegalovirus antigens. In a later analysis, TCRs clustered in the first cohort were found to also tend to co-occur in the roughly 130 validation repertoires, with 94% of cluster scores above 0. According to the authors, the approach could potentially be generalized to other disease states and immunological phenotypes.

The library was produced with the immunoSEQ multiplex PCR assay. On the study's bioinformatics: A statistical classification framework was developed to diagnose cytomegalovirus status using the catalog of TCR beta chain sequences. Sourced from immuneACCESS, this table was stored by TCRdb with only in-frame sequences that have V and J called. A share of the clones is absent; for the studies checked, an unresolved V gene accounts for under half, and the remainder has no known explanation. The D gene and trimming were derived from the DNA, and the V and J assignments and clone size from that table. Counted in this sample were about 360,000 clones; about nine tenths of them appeared once. Roughly 0.8% of the sample is held by the ten biggest clonotypes. The donors belonged to the validation cohort of over a hundred subjects, which was separate from the approximately 660-subject first cohort.

Sequenced: PBMCs. The chain uses TRBV6-5 and TRBJ1-5; 6 matching bases give a weak D call of TRBD1. The receptor's source is a woman between 18 and 30 years old in good health and CMV-seronegative. The CDR3 region: CASSRQVNQPQHF. The sequence in DNA is TGTGCCAGCAGCCGACAGGTAAATCAGCCCCAGCATTTT.